This T cell receptor beta chain was captured by sequencing in a study of T cells in Graves' hyperthyroidism and ophthalmopathy. Study findings and constraints: In blood, most of the thyroid clonotypes expanded above 0.001 were also present.

This clonotype was counted at least ten times. Its antigen is still unknown. RNA transcripts yielded amplified TCR beta CDR3 regions. Carried out on the TCR CDR3, a first-round RT-PCR used the HTBI primer set. TCRdb independently ran MiXCR on the multiplex PCR reads; one entry per CDR3 protein. The sample includes about 600,000 distinct CDR3 sequences, approximately 15% of them seen just once. Germline CDR1 SGHTA, CDR2 FQGNSA. The CDR3 is 14 residues long. Trimming took off 1 base at V and 6 bases at J, with 10 bases between the two ends. This receptor was taken from a woman between 45 and 65 years old with Graves' ophthalmopathy. V usage is TRBV7-2 and J usage is TRBJ2-1; D uncertain. Specimen: blood. CDR3 sequence (DNA): TGTGCCAGCAGCTTAGGCGGTCAGTTCAATGAGCAGTTCTTC. Protein product: CASSLGGQFNEQFF.